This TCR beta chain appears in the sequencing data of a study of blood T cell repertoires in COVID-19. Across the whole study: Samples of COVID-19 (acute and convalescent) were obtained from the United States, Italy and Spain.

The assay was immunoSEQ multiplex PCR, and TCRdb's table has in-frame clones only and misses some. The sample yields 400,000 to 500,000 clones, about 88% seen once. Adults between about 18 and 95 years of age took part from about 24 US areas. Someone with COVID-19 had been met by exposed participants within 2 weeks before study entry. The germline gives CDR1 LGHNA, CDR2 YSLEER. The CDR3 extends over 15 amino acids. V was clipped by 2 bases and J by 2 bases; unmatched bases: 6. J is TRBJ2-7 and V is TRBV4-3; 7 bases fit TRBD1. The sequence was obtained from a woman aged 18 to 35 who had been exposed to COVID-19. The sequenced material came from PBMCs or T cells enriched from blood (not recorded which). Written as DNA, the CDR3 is TGCGCCAGCAGCCAATCCTACGGACAGGCCTACGAGCAGTACTTC. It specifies CASSQSYGQAYEQYF.